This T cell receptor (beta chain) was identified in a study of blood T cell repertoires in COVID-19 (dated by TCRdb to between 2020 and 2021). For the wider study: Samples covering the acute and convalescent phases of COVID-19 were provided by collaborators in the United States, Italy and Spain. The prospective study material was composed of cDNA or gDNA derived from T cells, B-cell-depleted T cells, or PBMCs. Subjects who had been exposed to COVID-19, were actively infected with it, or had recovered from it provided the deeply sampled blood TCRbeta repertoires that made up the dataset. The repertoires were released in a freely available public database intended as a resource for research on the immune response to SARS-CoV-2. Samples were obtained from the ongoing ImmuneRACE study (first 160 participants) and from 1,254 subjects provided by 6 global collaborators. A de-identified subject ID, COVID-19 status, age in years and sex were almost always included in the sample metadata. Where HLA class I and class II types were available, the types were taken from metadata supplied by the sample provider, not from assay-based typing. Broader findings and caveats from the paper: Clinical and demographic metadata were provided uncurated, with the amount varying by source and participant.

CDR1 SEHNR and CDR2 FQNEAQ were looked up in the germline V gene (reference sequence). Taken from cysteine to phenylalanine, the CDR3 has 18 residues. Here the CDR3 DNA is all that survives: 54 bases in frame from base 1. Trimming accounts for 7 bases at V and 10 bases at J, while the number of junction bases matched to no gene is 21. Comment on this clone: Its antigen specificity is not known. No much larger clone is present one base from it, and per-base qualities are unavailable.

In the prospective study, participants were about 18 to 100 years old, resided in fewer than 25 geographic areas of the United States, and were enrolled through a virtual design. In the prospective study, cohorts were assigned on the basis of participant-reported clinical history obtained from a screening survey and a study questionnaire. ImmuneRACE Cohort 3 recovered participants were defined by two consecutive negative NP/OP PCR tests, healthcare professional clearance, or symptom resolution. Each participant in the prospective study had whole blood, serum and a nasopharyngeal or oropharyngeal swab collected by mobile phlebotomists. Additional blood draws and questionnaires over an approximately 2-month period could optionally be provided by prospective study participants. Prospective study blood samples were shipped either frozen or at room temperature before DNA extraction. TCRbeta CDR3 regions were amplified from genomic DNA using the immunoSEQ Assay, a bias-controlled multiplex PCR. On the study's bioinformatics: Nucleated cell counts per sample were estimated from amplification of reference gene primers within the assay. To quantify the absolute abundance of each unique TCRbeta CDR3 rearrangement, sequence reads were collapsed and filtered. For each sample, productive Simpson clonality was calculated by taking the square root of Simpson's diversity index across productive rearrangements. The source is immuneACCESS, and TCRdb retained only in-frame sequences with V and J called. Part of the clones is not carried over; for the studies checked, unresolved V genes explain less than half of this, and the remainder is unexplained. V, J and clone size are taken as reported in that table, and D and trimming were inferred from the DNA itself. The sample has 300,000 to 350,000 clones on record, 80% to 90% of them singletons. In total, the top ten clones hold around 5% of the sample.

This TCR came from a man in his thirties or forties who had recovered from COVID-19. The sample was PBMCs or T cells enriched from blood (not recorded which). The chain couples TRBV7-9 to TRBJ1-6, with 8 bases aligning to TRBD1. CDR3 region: CASIQIAGGAEYSSPLHF. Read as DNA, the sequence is TGTGCCAGCATCCAGATTGCAGGGGGCGCCGAGTATAGCTCACCCCTCCACTTT.